This is a list of T cell receptor beta chains from one sample in a study of cytomegalovirus exposure and HLA in healthy donors. Sequencing used immunoSEQ multiplex PCR; TCRdb keeps in-frame clones, though not all of them. Here the sample spans around 150,000 clones, about 66% being singletons. The sequencing input was PBMCs. The receptors come from a human donor in good health. Both conserved end residues are part of each CDR3. Each record gives: J gene, D gene, clone size, V gene, CDR3 length, CDR3 protein, CDR3 DNA. A D gene is named only where the DNA matches it firmly. Only part of the rows carry a size: once, few, many, or a class if the clone is expanded.

TRBJ1-3	-	once	TRBV18	15	CASSSTGLSGNTIYF	TGTGCCAGCTCTTCGACAGGACTCTCTGGAAACACCATATATTTT
TRBJ2-5	TRBD2	-	TRBV7-6	14	CASSDEREQETQYF	TGTGCCAGCAGCGACGAGCGGGAGCAAGAGACCCAGTACTTC
TRBJ1-5	TRBD1	-	TRBV2	13	CASGRGRNQPQHF	TGTGCCAGCGGCAGGGGGCGCAATCAGCCCCAGCATTTT
TRBJ2-1	-	-	TRBV11-1	14	CASSPGGLSREQFF	TGTGCCAGCAGCCCCGGAGGGCTAAGCAGGGAGCAGTTCTTC
TRBJ2-1	-	-	TRBV29-1	15	CSVNPVDRIDNEQFF	TGCAGCGTCAACCCGGTGGACAGAATCGACAATGAGCAGTTCTTC
TRBJ2-1	TRBD2	-	TRBV6-1	16	CASSEEVVAGGDEQFF	TGTGCCAGCAGTGAAGAAGTGGTAGCGGGAGGGGATGAGCAGTTCTTC
TRBJ1-5	-	-	TRBV4-1	16	CASSQVPGQRNQPQHF	TGCGCCAGCAGCCAAGTACCAGGGCAACGCAATCAGCCCCAGCATTTT
TRBJ2-3	TRBD2	-	TRBV9	16	CASSFGTSGSTDTQYF	TGTGCCAGCAGCTTCGGGACTAGCGGGAGCACAGATACGCAGTATTTT
TRBJ1-4	-	few	TRBV10-3	15	CAISDSGATNEKLFF	TGTGCCATCAGTGACTCAGGGGCAACTAATGAAAAACTGTTTTTT
TRBJ1-2	-	-	TRBV9	14	CASSAQEEGYGYTF	TGTGCCAGCAGCGCGCAAGAGGAGGGCTATGGCTACACCTTC
TRBJ2-1	TRBD2	few	TRBV7-9	17	CASSPRGLAGLGNEQFF	TGTGCCAGCAGCCCTAGGGGACTAGCGGGACTTGGGAATGAGCAGTTCTTC
TRBJ1-1	TRBD1	few	TRBV10-3	16	CAISEDRGREDTEAFF	TGTGCCATCAGTGAAGACAGGGGGCGCGAGGACACTGAAGCTTTCTTT
TRBJ2-1	TRBD2	-	TRBV5-1	15	CASSLAGARENEQFF	TGCGCCAGCAGCTTAGCGGGAGCCCGTGAAAATGAGCAGTTCTTC
TRBJ2-7	-	-	TRBV7-2	16	CASSLDRGAGSYEQYF	TGTGCCAGCAGCTTAGATCGGGGGGCCGGCTCCTACGAGCAGTACTTC
TRBJ2-1	TRBD1	-	TRBV29-1	14	CSVTGTGAYNEQFF	TGCAGCGTTACCGGGACAGGAGCCTACAATGAGCAGTTCTTC
TRBJ2-2	TRBD2	-	TRBV27	15	CASSFGTSGTGELFF	TGTGCCAGCAGTTTTGGGACTAGCGGAACCGGGGAGCTGTTTTTT
TRBJ2-7	TRBD1	-	TRBV10-3	13	CAIRGQGSNEQYF	TGTGCCATAAGGGGACAGGGGTCCAACGAGCAGTACTTC
TRBJ2-1	-	-	TRBV9	14	CASSEGTSYVEQFF	TGTGCCAGCAGCGAAGGTACTAGTTATGTTGAGCAGTTCTTC
TRBJ2-2	TRBD1	-	TRBV11-3	15	CASSPRTGQTGELFF	TGTGCCAGCAGCCCCCGGACAGGGCAGACCGGGGAGCTGTTTTTT
TRBJ2-3	-	few	TRBV7-2	16	CASSLQDSPSADTQYF	TGTGCCAGCAGCTTACAGGACTCCCCGAGCGCAGATACGCAGTATTTT
TRBJ1-2	-	-	TRBV28	13	CASNQGARYGYTF	TGTGCCAGCAACCAGGGTGCCCGATATGGCTACACCTTC
TRBJ1-1	-	-	TRBV13	13	CASSLGANTEAFF	TGTGCCAGCAGCCTAGGGGCGAACACTGAAGCTTTCTTT
TRBJ2-7	-	-	TRBV10-1	12	CASSDTYYEQYF	TGCGCCAGCAGTGACACCTACTACGAGCAGTACTTC
TRBJ1-2	-	-	TRBV2	14	CASRGTGLEYGYTF	TGTGCCAGCAGAGGTACAGGGTTGGAGTACGGCTACACCTTC
TRBJ2-7	TRBD1	-	TRBV11-3	15	CASSLVGTETYEQYF	TGTGCCAGCAGCTTAGTCGGGACAGAGACCTACGAGCAGTACTTC
TRBJ2-2	-	-	TRBV5-4	17	CASSSGKAGKNTGELFF	TGTGCCAGCAGCTCCGGGAAGGCGGGGAAGAACACCGGGGAGCTGTTTTTT
TRBJ2-7	-	-	TRBV6-5	15	CASTPGRTASFLQYF	TGTGCCAGCACTCCAGGTCGGACAGCATCTTTCCTGCAGTACTTC
TRBJ2-3	TRBD2	few	TRBV5-6	14	CASTSSGRGDTQYF	TGTGCCAGCACCTCTAGCGGGAGGGGAGATACGCAGTATTTT
TRBJ2-5	TRBD2	-	TRBV5-1	15	CASSGGLAGQETQYF	TGCGCCAGCAGCGGTGGACTAGCGGGGCAAGAGACCCAGTACTTC
TRBJ2-3	TRBD1	-	TRBV11-1	18	CASSLVTGDVQGTDTQYF	TGTGCCAGCAGCTTAGTGACAGGGGATGTACAGGGCACAGATACGCAGTATTTT
TRBJ2-6	-	few	TRBV7-3	15	CASSLKSSGANVLTF	TGTGCCAGCAGCTTAAAGAGCTCTGGGGCCAACGTCCTGACTTTC
TRBJ1-1	-	few	TRBV11-3	16	CASSTRGGLPSGEAFF	TGTGCCAGCAGCACAAGGGGGGGACTTCCGAGCGGTGAAGCTTTCTTT
TRBJ2-7	TRBD2	-	TRBV6-6	16	CASSYSMPAGRYEQYF	TGTGCCAGCAGTTACTCGATGCCAGCGGGAAGGTACGAGCAGTACTTC
TRBJ1-4	-	few	TRBV4-1	15	CASSQDAGRGEKLFF	TGCGCCAGCAGCCAAGACGCGGGACGGGGGGAAAAACTGTTTTTT
TRBJ1-4	-	-	TRBV7-9	16	CASSPHVHATNEKLFF	TGTGCCAGCAGCCCACACGTCCATGCAACTAATGAAAAACTGTTTTTT
TRBJ1-1	-	-	TRBV27	17	CASSLSKLLPGGTEAFF	TGTGCCAGCAGTTTATCGAAGCTTTTGCCGGGGGGCACTGAAGCTTTCTTT
TRBJ2-1	TRBD2	-	TRBV7-9	12	CASSSGSGMEFF	TGTGCCAGCAGCTCGGGTAGCGGGATGGAGTTCTTC
TRBJ1-3	TRBD1	-	TRBV28	15	CASQNGGQTGNTIYF	TGTGCCAGCCAAAACGGGGGACAGACGGGAAACACCATATATTTT
TRBJ2-1	TRBD1	-	TRBV27	14	CASSPWTGDNEQFF	TGTGCCAGCAGTCCATGGACAGGGGACAATGAGCAGTTCTTC
TRBJ1-1	-	few	TRBV27	15	CASSLGAGVRTEAFF	TGTGCCAGCAGTTTGGGGGCAGGTGTTCGCACTGAAGCTTTCTTT
TRBJ1-1	TRBD1	few	TRBV7-9	13	CASSLTGEAEAFF	TGTGCCAGCAGCCTCACAGGGGAGGCTGAAGCTTTCTTT
TRBJ2-4	TRBD2	few	TRBV11-2	18	CASSKRGLAGLGKNIQYF	TGTGCCAGCAGCAAAAGGGGGCTAGCGGGACTCGGCAAAAACATTCAGTACTTC
TRBJ2-3	-	-	TRBV6-1	15	CASSVSPFPGDTQYF	TGTGCCAGCAGTGTGTCCCCCTTCCCCGGGGATACGCAGTATTTT
TRBJ2-2	TRBD2	-	TRBV14	15	CASSQTSGRTGELFF	TGTGCCAGCAGCCAGACTAGCGGGAGGACCGGGGAGCTGTTTTTT
TRBJ2-2	-	-	TRBV28	17	CASSFTARLVPSRELFF	TGTGCCAGCAGTTTCACCGCCCGACTAGTTCCCAGCCGGGAGCTGTTTTTT
TRBJ1-5	-	-	TRBV19	15	CASSIEGTYGQPQHF	TGTGCCAGTAGTATAGAAGGGACATACGGACAGCCCCAGCATTTT
TRBJ2-5	-	-	TRBV28	16	CASIPGAGLLEETQYF	TGTGCCAGCATTCCCGGTGCTGGGCTATTGGAAGAGACCCAGTACTTC
TRBJ2-1	TRBD2	-	TRBV4-3	16	CASSQDPSGSINEQFF	TGCGCCAGCAGCCAAGATCCCAGCGGGAGTATCAATGAGCAGTTCTTC
TRBJ2-5	-	-	TRBV5-5	17	CASSLLGGGDVPETQYF	TGTGCCAGCAGCTTGCTGGGCGGGGGCGACGTACCGGAGACCCAGTACTTC
TRBJ2-7	-	-	TRBV11-3	15	CASSLVFDRVHEQYF	TGTGCCAGCAGCTTAGTCTTTGACAGAGTCCACGAGCAGTACTTC
TRBJ2-7	TRBD1	-	TRBV5-1	15	CASSPGGTGAYEQYF	TGCGCCAGCAGCCCTGGAGGGACAGGAGCCTACGAGCAGTACTTC
TRBJ2-7	TRBD2	once	TRBV28	14	CASTKTSGIYEQYF	TGTGCCAGCACCAAGACTAGCGGGATATACGAGCAGTACTTC
TRBJ1-3	TRBD1	-	TRBV29-1	11	CSVGQGNTIYF	TGCAGCGTGGGACAGGGGAACACCATATATTTT
TRBJ2-3	TRBD2	-	TRBV11-3	17	CASSLDLAGVGTDTQYF	TGTGCCAGCAGCTTAGACTTAGCGGGAGTCGGAACAGATACGCAGTATTTT
TRBJ2-3	TRBD2	-	TRBV6-6	16	CASSYLTREGHDTQYF	TGTGCCAGCAGTTACTTGACGCGGGAGGGCCATGATACGCAGTATTTT